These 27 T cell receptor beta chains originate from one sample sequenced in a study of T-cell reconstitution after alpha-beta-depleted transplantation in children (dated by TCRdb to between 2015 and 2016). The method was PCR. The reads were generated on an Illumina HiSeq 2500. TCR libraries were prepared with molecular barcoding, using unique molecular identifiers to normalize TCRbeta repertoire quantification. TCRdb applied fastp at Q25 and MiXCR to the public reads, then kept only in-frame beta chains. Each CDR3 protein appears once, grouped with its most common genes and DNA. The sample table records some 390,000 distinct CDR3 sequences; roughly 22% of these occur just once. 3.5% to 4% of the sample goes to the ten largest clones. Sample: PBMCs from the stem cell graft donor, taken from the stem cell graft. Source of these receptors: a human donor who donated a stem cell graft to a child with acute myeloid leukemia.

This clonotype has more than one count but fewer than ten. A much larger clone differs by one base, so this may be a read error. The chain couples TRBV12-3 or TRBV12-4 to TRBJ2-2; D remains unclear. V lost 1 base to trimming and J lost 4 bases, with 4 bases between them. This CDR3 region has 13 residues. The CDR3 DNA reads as TGTGCCAGCAGTTTAGGGGTCACCGGGGAGCTGTTTTTT. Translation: CASSLGVTGELFF.

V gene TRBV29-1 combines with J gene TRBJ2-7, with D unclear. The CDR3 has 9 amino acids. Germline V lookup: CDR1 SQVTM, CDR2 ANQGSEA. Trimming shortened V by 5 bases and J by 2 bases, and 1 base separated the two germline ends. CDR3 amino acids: CSVPYEQYF. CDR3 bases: TGCAGCGTTCCCTACGAGCAGTACTTC.

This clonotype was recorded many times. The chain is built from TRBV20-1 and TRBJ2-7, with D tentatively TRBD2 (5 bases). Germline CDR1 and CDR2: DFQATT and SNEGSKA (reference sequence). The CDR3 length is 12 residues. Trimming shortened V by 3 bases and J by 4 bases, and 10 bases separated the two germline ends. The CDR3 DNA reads TGCAGTGCTAGGGGCAGACTATACGAGCAGTACTTC. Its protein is CSARGRLYEQYF.

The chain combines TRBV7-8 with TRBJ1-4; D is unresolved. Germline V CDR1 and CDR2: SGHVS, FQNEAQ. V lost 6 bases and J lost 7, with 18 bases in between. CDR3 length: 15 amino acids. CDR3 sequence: CASSPAVKEREKLFF. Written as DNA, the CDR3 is TGTGCCAGCAGTCCCGCGGTTAAGGAGCGTGAAAAACTGTTTTTT. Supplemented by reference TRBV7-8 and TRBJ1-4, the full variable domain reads GAGVSQSPRYKVAKRGQDVALRCDPISGHVSLFWYQQALGQGPEFLTYFQNEAQLDKSGLPSDRFFAERPEGSVSTLKIQRTQQEDSAVYLCASSPAVKEREKLFFGSGTQLSVL.

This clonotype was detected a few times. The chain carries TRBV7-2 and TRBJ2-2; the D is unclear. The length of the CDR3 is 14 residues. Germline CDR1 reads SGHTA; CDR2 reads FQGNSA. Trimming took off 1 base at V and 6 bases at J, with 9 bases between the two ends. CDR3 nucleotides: TGTGCCAGCAGCTTAGAGCGTGGGTCCGGGGAGCTGTTTTTT. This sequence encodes CASSLERGSGELFF.

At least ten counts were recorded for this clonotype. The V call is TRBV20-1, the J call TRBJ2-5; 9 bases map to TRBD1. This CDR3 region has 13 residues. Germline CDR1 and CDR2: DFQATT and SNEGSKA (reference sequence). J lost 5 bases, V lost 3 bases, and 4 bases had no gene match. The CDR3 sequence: CSARDRGYETQYF. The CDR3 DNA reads TGCAGTGCTAGGGACAGGGGATATGAGACCCAGTACTTC.

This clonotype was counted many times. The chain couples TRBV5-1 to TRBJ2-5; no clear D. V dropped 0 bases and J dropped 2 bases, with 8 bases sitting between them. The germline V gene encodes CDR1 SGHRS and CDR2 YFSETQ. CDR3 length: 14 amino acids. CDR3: CASSLGTLQETQYF. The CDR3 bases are TGCGCCAGCAGCTTGGGTACCTTACAAGAGACCCAGTACTTC. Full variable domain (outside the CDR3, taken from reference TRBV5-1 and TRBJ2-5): KAGVTQTPRYLIKTRGQQVTLSCSPISGHRSVSWYQQTPGQGLQFLFEYFSETQRNKGNFPGRFSGRQFSNSRSEMNVSTLELGDSALYLCASSLGTLQETQYFGPGTRLLVL.

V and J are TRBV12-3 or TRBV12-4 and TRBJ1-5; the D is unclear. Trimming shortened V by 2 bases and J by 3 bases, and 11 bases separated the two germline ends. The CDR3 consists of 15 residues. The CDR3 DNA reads TGTGCCAGCAGTTTATCCCGGAACTACAATCAGCCCCAGCATTTT. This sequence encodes CASSLSRNYNQPQHF.

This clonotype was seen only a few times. The CDR3 loop reads CATSSLAQSSYNEQFF. The CDR3, as DNA: TGTGCCACGAGTAGCCTAGCGCAGAGCTCCTACAATGAGCAGTTCTTC. This chain joins TRBV7-6 and TRBJ2-1; a possible D gene is TRBD2 (6 bases). There are 16 residues in the CDR3. CDR1 is SGHVS and CDR2 is FNYEAQ in the germline V gene. The ends were cut back, 10 bases at V and 0 bases at J, with 19 bases in the middle.

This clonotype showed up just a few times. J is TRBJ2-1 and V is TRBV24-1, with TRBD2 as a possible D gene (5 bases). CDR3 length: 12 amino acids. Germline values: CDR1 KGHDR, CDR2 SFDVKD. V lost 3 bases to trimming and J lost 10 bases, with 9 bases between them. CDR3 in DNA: TGTGCCACCAGTGATCCCCGGGGAGAGCAGTTCTTC. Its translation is CATSDPRGEQFF.

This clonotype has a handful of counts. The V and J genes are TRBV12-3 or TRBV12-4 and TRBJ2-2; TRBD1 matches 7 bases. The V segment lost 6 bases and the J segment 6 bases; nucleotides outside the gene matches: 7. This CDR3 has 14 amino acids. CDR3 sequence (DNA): TGTGCCAGCAGACCTGACAGGGCAGCCGGGGAGCTGTTTTTT. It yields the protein CASRPDRAAGELFF.

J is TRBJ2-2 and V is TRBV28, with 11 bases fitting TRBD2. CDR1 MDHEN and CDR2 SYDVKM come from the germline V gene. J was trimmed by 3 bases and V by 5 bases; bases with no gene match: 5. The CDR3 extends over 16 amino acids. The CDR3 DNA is TGTGCCAGCAGTCCTGTAGCGGGAGGGTACACCGGGGAGCTGTTTTTT. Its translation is CASSPVAGGYTGELFF. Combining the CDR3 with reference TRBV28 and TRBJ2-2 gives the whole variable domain DVKVTQSSRYLVKRTGEKVFLECVQDMDHENMFWYRQDPGLGLRLIYFSYDVKMKEKGDIPEGYSVSREKKERFSLILESASTNQTSMYLCASSPVAGGYTGELFFGEGSRLTVL.

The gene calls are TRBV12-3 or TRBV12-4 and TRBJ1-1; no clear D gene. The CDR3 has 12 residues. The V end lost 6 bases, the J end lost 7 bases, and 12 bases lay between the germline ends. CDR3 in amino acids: CASSSGGLEAFF. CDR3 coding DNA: TGTGCCAGCAGCTCAGGTGGTCTTGAAGCTTTCTTT.

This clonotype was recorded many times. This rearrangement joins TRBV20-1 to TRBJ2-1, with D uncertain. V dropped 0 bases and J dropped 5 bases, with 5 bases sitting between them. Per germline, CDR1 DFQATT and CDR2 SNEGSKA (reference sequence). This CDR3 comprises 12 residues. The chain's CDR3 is CSARDGNNEQFF. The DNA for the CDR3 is TGCAGTGCTAGAGATGGGAACAATGAGCAGTTCTTC.

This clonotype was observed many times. In nucleotides, the CDR3 is TGTGCCAGCAGCCGCAGGGGACTAGCGGGCGATGAGCAGTTCTTC. This codes for CASSRRGLAGDEQFF. The V gene is TRBV7-9, the J gene TRBJ2-1; 12 bases map to TRBD2. Looked up from germline, CDR1 is SEHNR and CDR2 is FQNEAQ (reference sequence). The junction had 7 bases not matched to a gene; V was cut back by 5 bases and J by 8 bases. The CDR3 is made up of 15 amino acids. The whole variable domain, filled in from reference TRBV7-9 and TRBJ2-1, reads DTGVSQNPRHKITKRGQNVTFRCDPISEHNRLYWYRQTLGQGPEFLTYFQNEAQLEKSRLLSDRFSAERPKGSFSTLEIQRTEQGDSAMYLCASSRRGLAGDEQFFGPGTRLTVL.

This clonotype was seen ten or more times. CDR3 amino acids: CSAPRGGLAGAADTQYF. DNA of the CDR3: TGCAGTGCCCCGAGGGGGGGGCTAGCGGGAGCTGCAGATACGCAGTATTTT. V and J are TRBV20-1 and TRBJ2-3; 10 bases align to TRBD2. This CDR3 spans 17 amino acids. CDR1 is DFQATT and CDR2 is SNEGSKA in the germline V gene (reference sequence). V lost 6 bases to trimming and J lost 4 bases; unmatched junction nucleotides: 16.

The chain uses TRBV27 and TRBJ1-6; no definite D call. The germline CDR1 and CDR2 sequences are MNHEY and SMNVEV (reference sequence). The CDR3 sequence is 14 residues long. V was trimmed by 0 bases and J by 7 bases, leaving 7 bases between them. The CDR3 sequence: CASSLSQLNSPLHF. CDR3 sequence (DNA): TGTGCCAGCAGTTTATCGCAGTTAAATTCACCCCTCCACTTT.

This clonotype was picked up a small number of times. CDR3 coding DNA: TGCAGTGCTGGGGGACAGCCAACAAAGGAGACCCAGTACTTC. Translating gives CSAGGQPTKETQYF. This chain links TRBV20-1 with TRBJ2-5; 7 bases are a match to TRBD1. The germline V gene encodes CDR1 DFQATT and CDR2 SNEGSKA (reference sequence). The CDR3 contains 14 residues. V shed 5 bases and J 5 bases; nucleotides not matched to a gene: 11.

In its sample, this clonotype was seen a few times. The CDR3 DNA follows: TGCAGTGCCACTAAACTAGCGGGAGGGCTGTACGAGCAGTACTTC. It specifies CSATKLAGGLYEQYF. The chain carries TRBV20-1 and TRBJ2-7, with 13 nucleotides matching TRBD2. The V segment lost 6 bases and the J segment 4 bases; nucleotides outside the gene matches: 9. The CDR3 covers 15 residues. Germline-derived CDR1 and CDR2 are DFQATT and SNEGSKA (reference sequence).

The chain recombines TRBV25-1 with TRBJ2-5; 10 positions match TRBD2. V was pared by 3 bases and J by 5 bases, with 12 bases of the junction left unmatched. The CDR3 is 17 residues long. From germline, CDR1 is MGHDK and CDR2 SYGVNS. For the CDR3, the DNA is TGTGCCAGCAGTGATGTGGTGAGCGGGAGGGCATTTGAGACCCAGTACTTC. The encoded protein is CASSDVVSGRAFETQYF.

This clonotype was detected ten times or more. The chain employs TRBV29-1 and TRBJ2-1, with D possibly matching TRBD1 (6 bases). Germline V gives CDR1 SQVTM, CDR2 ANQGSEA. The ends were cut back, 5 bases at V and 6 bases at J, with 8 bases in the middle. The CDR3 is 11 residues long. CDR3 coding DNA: TGCAGCGTTAAACAGGGCAATGAGCAGTTCTTC. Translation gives CSVKQGNEQFF.

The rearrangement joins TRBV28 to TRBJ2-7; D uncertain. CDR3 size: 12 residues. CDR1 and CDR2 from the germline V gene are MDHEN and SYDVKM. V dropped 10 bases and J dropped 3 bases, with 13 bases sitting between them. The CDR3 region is CATPRLSYEQYF. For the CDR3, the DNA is TGTGCCACCCCCCGTCTTAGCTACGAGCAGTACTTC.

The CDR3 is CASSFSPGPGEQYF. The DNA of the CDR3 is TGTGCCAGCAGCTTTTCGCCGGGTCCGGGGGAGCAGTACTTC. J is TRBJ2-7 and V is TRBV7-2; tentative D call: TRBD2 (5 bases). The CDR3 totals 14 residues. The ends were cut back, 3 bases at V and 7 bases at J, with 16 bases in the middle. In germline, CDR1 is SGHTA, CDR2 FQGNSA.

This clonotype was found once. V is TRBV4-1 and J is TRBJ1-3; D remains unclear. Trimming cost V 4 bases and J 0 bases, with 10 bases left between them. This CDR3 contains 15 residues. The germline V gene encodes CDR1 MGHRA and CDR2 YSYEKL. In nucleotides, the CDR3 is TGCGCCAGCAGCCCTCAGACGGACTCTGGAAACACCATATATTTT. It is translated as CASSPQTDSGNTIYF.

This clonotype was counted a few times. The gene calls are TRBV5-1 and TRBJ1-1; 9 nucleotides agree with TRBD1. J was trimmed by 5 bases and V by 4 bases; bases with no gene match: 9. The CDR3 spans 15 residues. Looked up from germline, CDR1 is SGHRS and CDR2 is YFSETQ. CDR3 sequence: CASSQTRDRVTEAFF. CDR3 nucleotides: TGCGCCAGCAGCCAAACACGGGACAGGGTTACTGAAGCTTTCTTT.

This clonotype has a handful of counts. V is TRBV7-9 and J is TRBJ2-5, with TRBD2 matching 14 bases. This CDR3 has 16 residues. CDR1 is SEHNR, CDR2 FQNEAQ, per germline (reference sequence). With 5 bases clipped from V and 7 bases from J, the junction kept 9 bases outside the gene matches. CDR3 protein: CASSLGLAGGGVTQYF. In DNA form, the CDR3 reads TGTGCCAGCAGCCTAGGACTAGCGGGAGGAGGTGTGACCCAGTACTTC.

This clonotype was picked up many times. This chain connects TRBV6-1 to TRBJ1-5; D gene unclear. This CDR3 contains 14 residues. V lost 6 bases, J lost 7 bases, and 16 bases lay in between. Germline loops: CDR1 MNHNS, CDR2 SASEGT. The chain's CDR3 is CASSLGSNDQPQHF. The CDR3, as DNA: TGTGCCAGCAGCCTCGGGAGTAACGACCAGCCCCAGCATTTT.